This TCR beta chain was found in a study of identical twins' blood T cells. Points from the study as a whole: Twins shared about as many clonotypes as their cloneset sizes predicted.

Sample barcodes were added at both library ends during cDNA synthesis. In the authors' methods: Per-library CDR3 reads ranged about 2.2 to 4 million; clonotypes, ~100,000 to ~550,000. TCRdb itself ran the 5' RACE reads through MiXCR, one entry per CDR3 protein. Here the V and J calls rest on TCRdb's processing, not on the authors' analysis. This sample has 300,000 to 450,000 distinct CDR3 sequences, with about 28% found just once. There are 15 residues in the CDR3. Germline V gives CDR1 SNHLY, CDR2 FYNNEI. The V end was cut by 6 bases, the J end by 7 bases, with 16 bases between. In the case of this clonotype: Its cognate antigen is unknown.

This TCR came from a woman aged 18-55 years in good health. The source material was PBMCs. The chain links TRBV2 to TRBJ1-6; the D is unclear. The CDR3 spells CASSANPPANSPLHF. The CDR3 coding sequence is TGTGCCAGCAGCGCTAACCCCCCTGCGAATTCACCCCTCCACTTT.